The 19 T cell receptor beta chains below were found in one sample sequenced in a study of blood T cell repertoires in COVID-19. Some clones are missing from TCRdb's copy, which holds only in-frame ones; the method was immunoSEQ multiplex PCR. The table has about 67,000 clones, 87% seen once. Sequenced material: peripheral blood. All receptors come from a man aged 45-65 years with active COVID-19.

As concerns this clone: Different DNA sequences within this sample yield the same CDR3. The V call is TRBV4-2, the J call TRBJ2-2, with 8 bases matching TRBD2. The CDR3 spans 14 residues. V lost 3 bases to trimming and J lost 6 bases; unmatched junction nucleotides: 3. The germline gives CDR1 LGHNA, CDR2 YNFKEQ. CDR3 coding DNA: TGTGCCAGCAGCCATCGGGGGGGGGCCGGGGAGCTGTTTTTT. This translates into CASSHRGGAGELFF.

DNA for the CDR3: TGTGCCAGCAGGGCGACAGGGGCGCTCTCTGGAAACACCATATATTTT. Its translation is CASRATGALSGNTIYF. V and J are TRBV2 and TRBJ1-3; 8 bases match TRBD1. Germline-derived CDR1 and CDR2 are SNHLY and FYNNEI. The junction had 7 bases not matched to a gene; V was cut back by 6 bases and J by 0 bases. The CDR3 length is 16 residues.

The chain combines TRBV7-2 with TRBJ1-6; D may be TRBD1 (6 bases). CDR1 and CDR2 from the germline V gene are SGHTA and FQGNSA. The CDR3 runs 15 residues. Trimming removed 5 bases from V and 7 bases from J, with 15 bases in between. The CDR3 protein is CASSKRQDPNSPLHF. CDR3 nucleotide sequence: TGTGCCAGCAGCAAACGACAGGACCCGAATTCACCCCTCCACTTT.

The rearrangement links TRBV9 to TRBJ1-1; no firm D call. The V and J ends lost 5 bases and 11 bases respectively, with 13 bases between them. Germline V CDR1 and CDR2: SGDLS, YYNGEE. There are 11 residues in the CDR3. The CDR3 spells CASSNERSAFF. CDR3 sequence (DNA): TGTGCCAGCAGTAACGAGAGGTCGGCTTTCTTT.

The genes are TRBV6-5 and TRBJ2-7; tentatively, D is TRBD2 (6 bases). This CDR3 spans 14 amino acids. Trimming left V 6 bases short and J 0 bases short, with 12 bases between. The V gene's germline CDR1 is MNHEY and CDR2 SVGAGI. The CDR3: CASSRDFSSYEQYF. CDR3 coding DNA: TGTGCCAGCAGCCGGGACTTCAGCTCCTACGAGCAGTACTTC.

This chain links TRBV7-2 with TRBJ2-7, with D perhaps matching TRBD2 (5 bases). Germline V lookup: CDR1 SGHTA, CDR2 FQGNSA. The CDR3 sequence is 15 residues long. V lost 4 bases and J 2 bases, leaving 15 bases between the germline ends. This CDR3 is CASSSSGNHPYEQYF. The CDR3 DNA reads as TGTGCCAGCAGCTCCTCCGGGAACCACCCCTACGAGCAGTACTTC.

The CDR3: CASERQGANGYTF. The CDR3 DNA follows: TGTGCCAGCGAACGACAGGGGGCGAATGGCTACACCTTC. J is TRBJ1-2 and V is TRBV9, with TRBD1 identical over 10 bases. With V trimmed by 7 bases and J by 6 bases, 6 bases remained unmatched. This CDR3 is built from 13 residues. Germline lookup yields CDR1 SGDLS and CDR2 YYNGEE.

This clone has a handful of counts. Different DNA sequences within this sample yield the same CDR3. This chain uses TRBV5-1 with TRBJ2-1; D is ambiguous. The germline gives CDR1 SGHRS, CDR2 YFSETQ. V was cut by 0 bases and J by 6 bases, with 13 bases left in between. The length of the CDR3 is 15 residues. The CDR3 DNA reads as TGCGCCAGCAGCTTGGAGGCAGGAAGGATCAATGAGCAGTTCTTC. It codes for CASSLEAGRINEQFF.

V gene TRBV5-6 combines with J gene TRBJ2-7; D unresolved. This CDR3 is 14 amino acids long. The V gene's germline CDR1 is SGHDT and CDR2 YYEEEE. Trimming shortened V by 4 bases and J by 0 bases, and 11 bases separated the two germline ends. The CDR3 coding sequence is TGTGCCAGCAGCCATGATAGTAGCTCCTACGAGCAGTACTTC. Translated, it gives CASSHDSSSYEQYF.

The rearrangement joins TRBV3-1 (or the pseudogene TRBV3-2) to TRBJ1-3; 7 positions match TRBD1. The CDR3 length is 17 residues. Trimming at V came to 3 bases and at J to 1 base, leaving 9 bases not matched to a gene. Looked up from germline, CDR1 is LGHDT and CDR2 is YNNKEL (reference sequence). The CDR3 region is CASSQSPSGGSGNTIYF. In DNA form, the CDR3 reads TGTGCCAGCAGCCAGTCTCCGTCAGGGGGGTCTGGAAACACCATATATTTT.

The V gene is TRBV7-2, the J gene TRBJ2-7, with 9 nucleotides matching TRBD1. The CDR3 spans 14 residues. V lost 6 bases to trimming and J lost 3 bases; unmatched junction nucleotides: 6. Germline CDR1 reads SGHTA; CDR2 reads FQGNSA. This CDR3 reads CASRRPGQGYEQYF. CDR3 coding DNA: TGTGCCAGCAGGAGACCGGGACAGGGCTACGAGCAGTACTTC.

J is TRBJ2-3 and V is TRBV19; a weak D match, TRBD2 (6 bases). Looked up from germline, CDR1 is LNHDA and CDR2 is SQIVND (reference sequence). The germline V and J ends were trimmed by 9 bases and 2 bases, with 12 bases remaining between them. The CDR3 covers 13 residues. CDR3 region: CASKEGNTDTQYF. CDR3 nucleotides: TGTGCCAGCAAGGAGGGGAACACAGATACGCAGTATTTT.

The chain employs TRBV7-9 and TRBJ2-1; D not certain. Trimming left V 1 base short and J 1 base short, with 8 bases between. The CDR3 loop spans 15 amino acids. Germline assignment: CDR1 SEHNR and CDR2 FQNEAQ (reference sequence). The CDR3 DNA follows: TGTGCCAGCAGCTTAGATGGCGGATCCTACAATGAGCAGTTCTTC. The encoded protein is CASSLDGGSYNEQFF.

The V call is TRBV27, the J call TRBJ1-1, with a tentative D call TRBD1 (5 bases). The germline V gene encodes CDR1 MNHEY and CDR2 SMNVEV (reference sequence). This CDR3 region has 11 residues. For the CDR3, the DNA is TGTGAAAGGAGGGGAGAGACTGAAGCTTTCTTT. Translation gives CERRGETEAFF.

This clone occurred a few times. The rearrangement uses TRBV15 and TRBJ1-5, with D uncertain. Looked up from germline, CDR1 is LNHNV and CDR2 is YYDKDF (reference sequence). Trimming removed 1 base from V and 4 bases from J, with 5 bases in between. The CDR3 loop spans 13 amino acids. CDR3 coding DNA: TGTGCCACCAGCAGAGTTTCGAATCAGCCCCAGCATTTT. As protein: CATSRVSNQPQHF.

The chain is built from TRBV9 and TRBJ2-1; a weak D match, TRBD1 (6 bases). Per the germline V gene, CDR1 is SGDLS and CDR2 is YYNGEE. The CDR3 covers 16 residues. Trimming took off 4 bases at V and 2 bases at J, with 16 bases between the two ends. CDR3 nucleotide sequence: TGTGCCAGCAGCACCGACGGGACATTCGCCTACAATGAGCAGTTCTTC. As protein: CASSTDGTFAYNEQFF.

The chain recombines TRBV13 with TRBJ2-7; 11 bases are a match to TRBD1. The CDR3 contains 14 residues. V lost 5 bases, J lost 4 bases, and 4 bases stayed unmatched. CDR1 and CDR2 from the germline V gene are PRHDT and FYEKMQ (reference sequence). The CDR3 loop reads CASSLGQGAYEQYF. The CDR3 bases are TGTGCCAGCAGCCTTGGACAGGGGGCTTACGAGCAGTACTTC.

CDR3 nucleotides: TGTGCCAGCAGTGAAGCGTCAGGACAGGGTATCGAGCAGTACTTC. This gives the protein CASSEASGQGIEQYF. V and J are TRBV2 and TRBJ2-7; the match to TRBD1 covers 8 bases. With V trimmed by 0 bases and J by 6 bases, 7 bases remained unmatched. This CDR3 has 15 residues. Germline V gene lookup returns CDR1 SNHLY and CDR2 FYNNEI.

The rearrangement joins TRBV12-3 or TRBV12-4 to TRBJ2-1; 8 bases are shared with TRBD1. After removal of 7 bases from V and 8 bases from J, the junction contained 7 bases not matched to a gene. The CDR3 is made up of 13 amino acids. For the CDR3, the DNA is TGTGCCAGCACCCTAGCGACAGGGGATGAGCAGTTCTTC. Translation gives CASTLATGDEQFF.